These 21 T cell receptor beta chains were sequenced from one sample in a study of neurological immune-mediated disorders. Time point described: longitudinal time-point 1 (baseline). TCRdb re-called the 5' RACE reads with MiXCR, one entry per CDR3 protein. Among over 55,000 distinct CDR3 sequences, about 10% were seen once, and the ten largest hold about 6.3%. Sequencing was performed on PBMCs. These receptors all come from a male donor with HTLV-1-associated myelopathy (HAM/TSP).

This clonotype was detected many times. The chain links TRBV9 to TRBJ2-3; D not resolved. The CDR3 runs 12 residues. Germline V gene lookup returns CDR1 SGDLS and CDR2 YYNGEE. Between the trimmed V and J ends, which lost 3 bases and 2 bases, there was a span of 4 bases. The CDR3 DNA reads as TGTGCCAGCAGCGCTATCACAGATACGCAGTATTTT. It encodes CASSAITDTQYF.

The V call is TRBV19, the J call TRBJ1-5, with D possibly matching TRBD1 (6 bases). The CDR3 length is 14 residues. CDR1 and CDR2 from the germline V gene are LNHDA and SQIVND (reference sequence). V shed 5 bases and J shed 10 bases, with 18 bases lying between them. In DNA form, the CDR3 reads TGTGCCAGTAGTGTCCGGGACAACAATCGACCCCAGCATTTT. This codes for CASSVRDNNRPQHF.

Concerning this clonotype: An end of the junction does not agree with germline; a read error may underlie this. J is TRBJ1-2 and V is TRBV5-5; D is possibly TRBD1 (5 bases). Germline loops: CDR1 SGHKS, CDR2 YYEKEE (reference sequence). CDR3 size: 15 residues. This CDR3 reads CASSQRRGLVYDYTF. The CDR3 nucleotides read TGTGCCAGCAGCCAACGACGGGGCCTTGTCTATGACTACACCTTC.

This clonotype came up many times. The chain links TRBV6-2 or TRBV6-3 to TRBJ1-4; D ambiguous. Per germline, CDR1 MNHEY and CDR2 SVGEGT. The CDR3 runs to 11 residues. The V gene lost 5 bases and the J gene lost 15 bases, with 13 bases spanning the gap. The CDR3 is CASSPGKTVFF. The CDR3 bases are TGTGCCAGCAGTCCCGGGAAAACCGTGTTTTTT.

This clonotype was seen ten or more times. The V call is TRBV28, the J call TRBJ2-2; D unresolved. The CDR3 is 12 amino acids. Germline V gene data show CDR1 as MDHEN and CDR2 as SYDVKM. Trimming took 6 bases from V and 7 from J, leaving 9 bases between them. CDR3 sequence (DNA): TGTGCCAGCAGAGACCCCCGCGGGGAGCTGTTTTTT. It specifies CASRDPRGELFF.

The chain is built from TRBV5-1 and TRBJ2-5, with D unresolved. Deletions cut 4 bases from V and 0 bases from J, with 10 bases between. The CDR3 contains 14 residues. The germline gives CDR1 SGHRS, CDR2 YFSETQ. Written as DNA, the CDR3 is TGCGCCAGCAGCCTTGGATTGTACCAAGAGACCCAGTACTTC. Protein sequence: CASSLGLYQETQYF. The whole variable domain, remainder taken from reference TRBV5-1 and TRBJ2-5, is KAGVTQTPRYLIKTRGQQVTLSCSPISGHRSVSWYQQTPGQGLQFLFEYFSETQRNKGNFPGRFSGRQFSNSRSEMNVSTLELGDSALYLCASSLGLYQETQYFGPGTRLLVL.

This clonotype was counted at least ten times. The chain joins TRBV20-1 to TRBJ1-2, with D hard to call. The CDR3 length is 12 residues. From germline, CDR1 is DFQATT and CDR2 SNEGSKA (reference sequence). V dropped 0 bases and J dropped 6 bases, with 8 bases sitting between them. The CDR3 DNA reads TGCAGTGCTAGAGATCCTTGGGATGGCTACACCTTC. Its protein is CSARDPWDGYTF.

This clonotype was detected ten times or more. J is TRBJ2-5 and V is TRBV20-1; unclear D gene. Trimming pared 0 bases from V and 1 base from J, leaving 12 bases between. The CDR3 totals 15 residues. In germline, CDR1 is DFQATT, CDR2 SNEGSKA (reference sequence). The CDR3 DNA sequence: TGCAGTGCTAGAGACTTCACGACACCCCAAGAGACCCAGTACTTC. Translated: CSARDFTTPQETQYF.

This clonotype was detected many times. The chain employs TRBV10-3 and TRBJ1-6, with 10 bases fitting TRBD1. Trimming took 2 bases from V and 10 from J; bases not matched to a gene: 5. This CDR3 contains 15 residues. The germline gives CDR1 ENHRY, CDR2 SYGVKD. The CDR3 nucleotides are TGTGCCATCAGTGAGACCGGGACAGGGGTCTCACCCCTCCACTTT. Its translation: CAISETGTGVSPLHF.

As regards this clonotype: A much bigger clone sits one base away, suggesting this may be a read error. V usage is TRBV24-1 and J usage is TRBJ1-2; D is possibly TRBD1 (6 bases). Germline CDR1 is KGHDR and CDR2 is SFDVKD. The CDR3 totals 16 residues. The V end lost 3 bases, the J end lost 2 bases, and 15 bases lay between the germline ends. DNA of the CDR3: TGTGCCACCAGTGATGGGGACGGGGGGCCCAACTATGGCTACACCTTC. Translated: CATSDGDGGPNYGYTF.

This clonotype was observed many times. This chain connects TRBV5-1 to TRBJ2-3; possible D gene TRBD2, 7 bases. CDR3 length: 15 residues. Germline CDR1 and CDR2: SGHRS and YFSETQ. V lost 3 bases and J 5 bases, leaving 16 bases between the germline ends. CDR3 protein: CASSSLPGEGDTQYF. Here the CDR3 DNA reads TGCGCCAGCAGCTCCCTACCAGGGGAGGGAGATACGCAGTATTTT.

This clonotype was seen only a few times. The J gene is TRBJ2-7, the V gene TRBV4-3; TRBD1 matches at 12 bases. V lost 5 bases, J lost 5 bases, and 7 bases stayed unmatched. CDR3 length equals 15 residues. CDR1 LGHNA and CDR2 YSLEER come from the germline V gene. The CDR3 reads CASSVGTGGNNEQYF. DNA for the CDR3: TGCGCCAGCAGCGTCGGGACAGGGGGCAATAACGAGCAGTACTTC.

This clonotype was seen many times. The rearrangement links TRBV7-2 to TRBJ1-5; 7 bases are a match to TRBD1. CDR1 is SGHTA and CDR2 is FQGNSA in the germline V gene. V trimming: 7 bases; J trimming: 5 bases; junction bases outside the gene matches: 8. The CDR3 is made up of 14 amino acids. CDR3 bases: TGTGCCAGCACCTACTCGGGACAGCATCAGCCCCAGCATTTT. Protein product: CASTYSGQHQPQHF.

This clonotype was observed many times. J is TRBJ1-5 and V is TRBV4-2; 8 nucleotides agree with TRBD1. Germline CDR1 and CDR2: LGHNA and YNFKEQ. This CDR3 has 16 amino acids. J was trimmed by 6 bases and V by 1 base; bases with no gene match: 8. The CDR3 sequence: CASSQGGQDKSQPQHF. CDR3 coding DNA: TGTGCCAGCAGCCAAGGGGGACAGGATAAGAGTCAGCCCCAGCATTTT.

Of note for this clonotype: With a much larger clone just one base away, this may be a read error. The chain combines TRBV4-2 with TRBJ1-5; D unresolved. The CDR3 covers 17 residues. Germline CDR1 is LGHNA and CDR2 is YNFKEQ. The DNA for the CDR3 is TGTGCCAACAGCCAAGACACGGGCCTGGTAGGCAATCAGCCCCAGCATTTT. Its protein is CANSQDTGLVGNQPQHF.

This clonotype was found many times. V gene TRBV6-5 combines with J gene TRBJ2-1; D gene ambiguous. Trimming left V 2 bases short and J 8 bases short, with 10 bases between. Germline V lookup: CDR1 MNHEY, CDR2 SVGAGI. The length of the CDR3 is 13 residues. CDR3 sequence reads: CASSYLGGDEQFF. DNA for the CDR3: TGTGCCAGCAGTTACCTGGGTGGGGATGAGCAGTTCTTC.

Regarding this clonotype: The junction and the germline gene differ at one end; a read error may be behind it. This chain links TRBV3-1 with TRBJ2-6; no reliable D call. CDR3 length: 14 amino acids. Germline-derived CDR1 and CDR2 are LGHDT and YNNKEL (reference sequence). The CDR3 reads CVSSPRSGPGVLTF. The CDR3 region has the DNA TGTGTCAGCAGCCCCCGTTCGGGCCCAGGCGTCCTGACTTTC.

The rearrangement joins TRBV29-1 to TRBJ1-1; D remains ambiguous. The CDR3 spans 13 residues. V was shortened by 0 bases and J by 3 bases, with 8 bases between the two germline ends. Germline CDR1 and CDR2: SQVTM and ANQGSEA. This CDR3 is CSVEDLGYTEAFF. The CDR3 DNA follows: TGCAGCGTTGAAGATCTTGGATACACTGAAGCTTTCTTT.

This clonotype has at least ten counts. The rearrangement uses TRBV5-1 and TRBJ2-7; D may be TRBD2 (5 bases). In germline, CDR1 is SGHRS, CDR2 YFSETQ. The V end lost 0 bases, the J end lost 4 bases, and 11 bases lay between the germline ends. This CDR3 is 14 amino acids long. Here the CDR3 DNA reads TGCGCCAGCAGCTTGGGGCGGGCTACTTACGAGCAGTACTTC. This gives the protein CASSLGRATYEQYF.

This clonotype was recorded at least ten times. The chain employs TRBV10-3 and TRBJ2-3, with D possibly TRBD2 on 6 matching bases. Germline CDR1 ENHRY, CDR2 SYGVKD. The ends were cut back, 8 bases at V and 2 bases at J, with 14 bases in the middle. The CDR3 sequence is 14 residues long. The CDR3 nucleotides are TGTGCCATCGGCCCTCGGGGGTACACAGATACGCAGTATTTT. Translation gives CAIGPRGYTDTQYF.

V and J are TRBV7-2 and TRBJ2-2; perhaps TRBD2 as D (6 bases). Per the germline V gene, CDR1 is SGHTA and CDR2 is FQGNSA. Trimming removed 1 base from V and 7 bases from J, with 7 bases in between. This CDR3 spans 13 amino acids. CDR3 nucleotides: TGTGCCAGCAGCTTAGTGGGGGGCGGGGAGCTGTTTTTT. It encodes CASSLVGGGELFF.